Shown below are 25 T cell receptor beta chains from a single sample sequenced in a study of immune evolution from preneoplasia to lung adenocarcinoma. The method was immunoSEQ multiplex PCR; TCRdb's version includes in-frame clones alone and lacks a portion of them. The table has some 2,500 clones, approximately 80% seen once. Source material: FFPE invasive lung adenocarcinoma tissue. These receptors were taken from a person aged 60-80 years with invasive lung adenocarcinoma.

This clone was seen only a few times. The genes are TRBV30 and TRBJ2-3, with 8 bases identical to TRBD2. The germline V gene has CDR1 GTSNPN and CDR2 SVGIG (reference sequence). The CDR3 contains 15 residues. Trimming took 2 bases from V and 5 from J; bases not matched to a gene: 9. The CDR3 is CAWSKGLGGGDTQYF. The CDR3 DNA is TGTGCCTGGAGTAAGGGACTAGGAGGGGGAGATACGCAGTATTTT.

This chain uses TRBV4-2 with TRBJ1-1; 10 bases align to TRBD1. This CDR3 spans 15 amino acids. V dropped 1 base and J dropped 9; count of bases not matched to a gene: 8. The germline V gene encodes CDR1 LGHNA and CDR2 YNFKEQ. In DNA form, the CDR3 reads TGTGCCAGCAGCCAAGCCGCCCGACAGGGGGCTAAAGCTTTCTTT. This encodes CASSQAARQGAKAFF.

The genes are TRBV9 and TRBJ1-6; 10 bases are shared with TRBD1. Germline CDR1 reads SGDLS; CDR2 reads YYNGEE. V was pared by 4 bases and J by 10 bases, with 8 bases of the junction left unmatched. The CDR3 sequence is 15 residues long. The CDR3 sequence: CASSSEGTGESPLHF. DNA of the CDR3: TGTGCCAGCAGCTCAGAGGGGACAGGGGAGTCACCCCTCCACTTT.

V is TRBV2 and J is TRBJ2-7; D call uncertain. The CDR3 covers 11 residues. Germline CDR1 SNHLY, CDR2 FYNNEI. The germline V and J ends were trimmed by 5 bases and 1 base, with 3 bases remaining between them. The CDR3 sequence: CASSQSYEQYF. CDR3 nucleotides: TGTGCCAGCAGTCAATCCTACGAGCAGTACTTC.

V and J are TRBV5-1 and TRBJ1-4; D is ambiguous. V dropped 7 bases and J dropped 4 bases, with 11 bases sitting between them. Germline lookup yields CDR1 SGHRS and CDR2 YFSETQ. This CDR3 spans 13 amino acids. CDR3 sequence: CASGFRDNEKLFF. The CDR3, as DNA: TGCGCCAGCGGATTTCGGGATAATGAAAAACTGTTTTTT. Based on the CDR3 plus reference TRBV5-1 and TRBJ1-4, the full variable domain is KAGVTQTPRYLIKTRGQQVTLSCSPISGHRSVSWYQQTPGQGLQFLFEYFSETQRNKGNFPGRFSGRQFSNSRSEMNVSTLELGDSALYLCASGFRDNEKLFFGSGTQLSVL.

This sequence joins TRBV19 and TRBJ1-1; a weak D match, TRBD1 (6 bases). V was trimmed by 3 bases and J by 6 bases, leaving 11 bases between them. Per the germline V gene, CDR1 is LNHDA and CDR2 is SQIVND (reference sequence). The CDR3 is 13 amino acids. The CDR3 loop is CASSIGGAAEAFF. Written as DNA, the CDR3 is TGTGCCAGTAGTATTGGGGGGGCGGCTGAAGCTTTCTTT.

The rearrangement uses TRBV5-1 and TRBJ2-7, with 10 bases that match TRBD1. Trimming cost V 6 bases and J 4 bases; bases outside gene matches: 4. The CDR3 runs 13 residues. The germline V gene has CDR1 SGHRS and CDR2 YFSETQ. The CDR3 nucleotides read TGCGCCAGCAAATGGGGACAGGGGTACGAGCAGTACTTC. Translated: CASKWGQGYEQYF.

This clone was recorded a few times. This sample also contains other DNA sequences that code for the same CDR3. The V gene is TRBV18, the J gene TRBJ2-6; 12 positions match TRBD1. The CDR3 is 17 residues long. Germline trimming cut 8 bases from V and 0 bases from J; bases unmatched to any gene: 5. Germline V gene sequence: CDR1 KGHSH, CDR2 LQKENI. The CDR3 region has the DNA TGTGCCAGCCTGGGGACAGGGGGCTTCTCTGGGGCCAACGTCCTGACTTTC. Translating it yields CASLGTGGFSGANVLTF.

Details on this clone: The junction does not match germline at one end; this may be a read error. The chain uses TRBV5-1 and TRBJ2-5; no definite D call. The CDR3 has 15 amino acids. Germline CDR1 reads SGHRS; CDR2 reads YFSETQ. Here the CDR3 reads CASREGLHPKESQYF. CDR3 in DNA: TGCGCCAGCAGGGAAGGGCTACACCCAAAGGAGAGCCAGTACTTC. The full variable domain, with the rest looked up from reference TRBV5-1 and TRBJ2-5, is KAGVTQTPRYLIKTRGQQVTLSCSPISGHRSVSWYQQTPGQGLQFLFEYFSETQRNKGNFPGRFSGRQFSNSRSEMNVSTLELGDSALYLCASREGLHPKESQYFGPGTRLLVL.

CDR3 region: CASSKNQGAGEQFF. The CDR3 coding sequence is TGTGCCAGCAGCAAAAACCAGGGGGCAGGTGAGCAGTTCTTC. The chain joins TRBV7-9 to TRBJ2-1; 8 nucleotides align to TRBD1. Unmatched junction bases numbered 9, after V lost 5 bases and J lost 9 bases. CDR1 SEHNR and CDR2 FQNEAQ come from the germline V gene (reference sequence). This CDR3 is 14 amino acids long.

The chain uses TRBV7-3 and TRBJ2-3, with 7 bases fitting TRBD1. This CDR3 is built from 16 residues. Germline loops: CDR1 SGHTA, CDR2 FQGTGA. V was pared by 2 bases and J by 3 bases, with 8 bases of the junction left unmatched. This CDR3 is CASSLGYGTETDTQYF. The CDR3 DNA reads as TGTGCCAGCAGCTTAGGTTACGGGACAGAAACAGATACGCAGTATTTT.

The rearrangement joins TRBV6-5 to TRBJ2-2; D perhaps matches TRBD2 (6 bases). V lost 0 bases, J lost 7 bases, and 12 bases lay in between. The V gene's germline CDR1 is MNHEY and CDR2 SVGAGI. The CDR3 has 15 amino acids. DNA of the CDR3: TGTGCCAGCAGTTACTCGTGGGACTCGGTCGGGGAGCTGTTTTTT. This sequence encodes CASSYSWDSVGELFF.

The gene calls are TRBV19 and TRBJ2-7, with 9 positions matching TRBD1. The CDR3 sequence is 19 residues long. V shed 4 bases, J shed 3 bases, and the junction held 19 bases outside the gene matches. CDR1 is LNHDA and CDR2 is SQIVND in the germline V gene (reference sequence). The CDR3 coding sequence is TGTGCCAGTAGTAAAAGGACAGGGGTTACCGGGACTACCCTCTACGAGCAGTACTTC. Encoded protein: CASSKRTGVTGTTLYEQYF.

The rearrangement links TRBV7-8 to TRBJ2-5, with TRBD2 identical over 10 bases. This CDR3 has 16 residues. The V gene end was trimmed by 1 base and the J gene end by 10 bases; junction bases not matched to a gene: 12. From germline, CDR1 is SGHVS and CDR2 FQNEAQ. The CDR3 region has the DNA TGTGCCAGCAGCTTAGTAGCGGGAGGCCCTAAGGGGGGCCAGTACTTC. It yields the protein CASSLVAGGPKGGQYF.

This rearrangement joins TRBV6-6 to TRBJ1-1; tentatively, D is TRBD1 (5 bases). Germline loops: CDR1 MNHNY, CDR2 SVGAGI (reference sequence). Trimming took off 0 bases at V and 1 base at J, with 6 bases between the two ends. There are 14 residues in the CDR3. CDR3 DNA sequence: TGTGCCAGCAGTTACTCGAGGGGGAACACTGAAGCTTTCTTT. Translation: CASSYSRGNTEAFF.

As to this clone: At one end the junction does not follow the germline gene, possibly because of a read error. The chain has TRBV7-3 and TRBJ1-1; D is unclear. The CDR3 is 13 residues long. Germline CDR1 SGHTA, CDR2 FQGTGA. CDR3 DNA sequence: TGTACCAGCAGCTTCGGACTGAACACTGAAGCTTTCTTT. Protein product: CTSSFGLNTEAFF. The full variable domain, in which reference TRBV7-3 and TRBJ1-1 provide the parts outside the CDR3, is GAGVSQTPSNKVTEKGKYVELRCDPISGHTALYWYRQSLGQGPEFLIYFQGTGAADDSGLPNDRFFAVRPEGSVSTLKIQRTERGDSAVYLCTSSFGLNTEAFFGQGTRLTVV.

Comments on this clone: One junction end does not reproduce the germline sequence, and a read error may be involved. V usage is TRBV10-2 and J usage is TRBJ2-7, with TRBD1 matching over 7 bases. This CDR3 is 15 amino acids long. In germline, CDR1 is WSHSY, CDR2 SAAADI. As DNA, the CDR3 is TGCGCCAGTAGTGTCCGACAGGGTTCGTCCTACGAGCAGTACTTC. It translates to CASSVRQGSSYEQYF.

V and J are TRBV21-1 and TRBJ2-1; the table's D call, TRBD2, was not checked against the DNA. TRBV21-1 is deemed a pseudogene. The CDR3 totals 17 residues. DNA of the CDR3: TGTGCCAGCAGCAAAGCGCAGAGAGTGGCGGGGGGGCGTCAGCCGTTCTTC. Residues: CASSKAQRVAGGRQPFF.

J is TRBJ2-7 and V is TRBV6-6; TRBD2 matches 11 bases. The CDR3 covers 16 residues. Looked up from germline, CDR1 is MNHNY and CDR2 is SVGAGI (reference sequence). V lost 0 bases, J lost 4 bases, and 5 bases stayed unmatched. The CDR3 sequence is CASSYSPSGGIYEQYF. DNA of the CDR3: TGTGCCAGCAGTTACTCGCCTAGCGGGGGGATATACGAGCAGTACTTC.

The chain carries TRBV2 and TRBJ1-1, with unresolved D. Per germline, CDR1 SNHLY and CDR2 FYNNEI. The CDR3 length is 14 residues. V was shortened by 0 bases and J by 1 base, with 6 bases between the two germline ends. As DNA, the CDR3 is TGTGCCAGCAGTGAAGCGGCGGGGAACACTGAAGCTTTCTTT. It codes for CASSEAAGNTEAFF.

The rearrangement links TRBV9 to TRBJ1-2, with 8 bases matching TRBD1. V trimming: 4 bases; J trimming: 0 bases; junction bases outside the gene matches: 5. Germline lookup yields CDR1 SGDLS and CDR2 YYNGEE. The CDR3 covers 15 residues. The CDR3 protein is CASSLGQGPNYGYTF. CDR3 coding DNA: TGTGCCAGCAGCCTTGGACAGGGACCTAACTATGGCTACACCTTC.

V gene TRBV10-3 combines with J gene TRBJ1-1; the D is unclear. CDR3 length: 11 amino acids. The V gene's germline CDR1 is ENHRY and CDR2 SYGVKD. The ends were cut back, 6 bases at V and 7 bases at J, with 9 bases in the middle. Written as DNA, the CDR3 is TGTGCCATCAGGGGGAACGGTGAAGCTTTCTTT. Translated: CAIRGNGEAFF.

This clone was counted a single time. The genes are TRBV27 and TRBJ2-7; no clear D gene. CDR1 and CDR2 (germline): MNHEY, SMNVEV (reference sequence). The CDR3 totals 13 residues. Trimming cost V 2 bases and J 6 bases, with 11 bases left between them. CDR3 coding DNA: TGTGCCAGCAGTTTACGGGCAGTTGGCGAGCAGTACTTC. It translates to CASSLRAVGEQYF.

Points on this clone: The sample has other DNA sequences that encode this CDR3 too. The chain couples TRBV6-1 to TRBJ1-6; D remains ambiguous. The V end lost 6 bases, the J end lost 4 bases, and 10 bases lay between the germline ends. Germline CDR1 is MNHNS and CDR2 is SASEGT. The CDR3 is 14 amino acids. CDR3 sequence reads: CASSSGPYNSPLHF. The CDR3 DNA is TGTGCCAGCAGCTCGGGTCCTTATAATTCACCCCTCCACTTT.

V gene TRBV27 combines with J gene TRBJ2-1, with 11 nucleotides matching TRBD2. Losses at the gene ends were 9 bases for V and 0 bases for J; bases not matched to a gene: 7. Germline CDR1 and CDR2: MNHEY and SMNVEV (reference sequence). The CDR3 is 16 amino acids. CDR3 in amino acids: CASSSGRQSSYNEQFF. CDR3 DNA sequence: TGTGCCAGTTCTAGCGGGAGGCAGAGCTCCTACAATGAGCAGTTCTTC.